Following are 8 T cell receptor beta chains from one sample sequenced in a study of cytomegalovirus exposure and HLA in healthy donors. PCR used 60 Vbeta primers and 13 Jbeta primers. Data came from immunoSEQ multiplex PCR; TCRdb stores just in-frame clones and leaves some out. The sample has 170,000 or so clones; around 80% are singletons. The specimen sequenced was PBMCs. All receptors come from a woman aged 25 to 45 in good health and CMV-seropositive.

This rearrangement joins TRBV27 to TRBJ2-1; 7 bases agree with TRBD2. Germline values: CDR1 MNHEY, CDR2 SMNVEV (reference sequence). The CDR3 runs to 15 residues. With V trimmed by 8 bases and J by 8 bases, 15 bases remained unmatched. CDR3 bases: TGTGCCAGCTCATATAGTAGGGCGGGAGCGTATGAGCAGTTCTTC. This codes for CASSYSRAGAYEQFF.

This chain uses TRBV27 with TRBJ1-4; possibly TRBD1 for D (5 bases). In germline, CDR1 is MNHEY, CDR2 SMNVEV (reference sequence). The length of the CDR3 is 16 residues. Trimming took 5 bases from V and 6 from J, leaving 19 bases between them. The chain's CDR3 is CASSPSAGEVDEKLFF. DNA of the CDR3: TGTGCCAGCAGTCCTTCCGCGGGGGAGGTGGATGAAAAACTGTTTTTT.

CDR3 protein: CASRTQGGEAFF. The CDR3 coding sequence is TGTGCCAGCAGAACCCAGGGGGGTGAAGCTTTCTTT. V gene TRBV6-1 combines with J gene TRBJ1-1, with 7 bases lining up with TRBD1. The V gene end was trimmed by 6 bases and the J gene end by 7 bases; junction bases not matched to a gene: 5. The CDR3 has 12 amino acids. CDR1 is MNHNS and CDR2 is SASEGT in the germline V gene.

This clone occurred a few times. The chain has TRBV9 and TRBJ2-3; 7 bases map to TRBD2. The V gene end was trimmed by 0 bases and the J gene end by 4 bases; junction bases not matched to a gene: 8. The length of the CDR3 is 16 residues. CDR1 is SGDLS, CDR2 YYNGEE, per germline. The DNA of the CDR3 is TGTGCCAGCAGCGTAGTAGGAGGGAGGGGCGCAGATACGCAGTATTTT. It encodes CASSVVGGRGADTQYF.

The V and J genes are TRBV19 and TRBJ2-2; TRBD1 matches 8 bases. Germline CDR1 and CDR2: LNHDA and SQIVND (reference sequence). CDR3 length equals 15 residues. V shed 2 bases, J shed 7 bases, and the junction held 6 bases outside the gene matches. The CDR3 region is CASSIQGADGGELFF. In DNA, the CDR3 is TGTGCCAGTAGTATACAGGGGGCTGACGGCGGGGAGCTGTTTTTT.

J is TRBJ1-5 and V is TRBV19, with a possible D match to TRBD1 (5 bases). The length of the CDR3 is 13 residues. Between the trimmed V and J ends, which lost 8 bases and 7 bases, there was a span of 15 bases. Germline V gives CDR1 LNHDA, CDR2 SQIVND (reference sequence). The CDR3 region is CASAGGIQQPQHF. The CDR3 DNA is TGTGCCAGTGCCGGGGGAATTCAACAGCCCCAGCATTTT.

V usage is TRBV11-2 and J usage is TRBJ2-7; the D gene is possibly TRBD2 (6 bases). Trimming pared 6 bases from V and 0 bases from J, leaving 15 bases between. The CDR3 loop spans 15 amino acids. CDR1 is SGHAT and CDR2 is FQNNGV in the germline V gene. DNA for the CDR3: TGTGCCAGCAGATTTGGAGCCGGGAGCTCCTACGAGCAGTACTTC. Protein sequence: CASRFGAGSSYEQYF.

The chain has TRBV29-1 and TRBJ1-1, with D unclear. The CDR3 covers 14 residues. The germline CDR1 and CDR2 sequences are SQVTM and ANQGSEA. V was trimmed by 1 base and J by 5 bases, leaving 14 bases between them. CDR3 bases: TGCAGCGTTGAAGGGTTGCACGGGAGGACTGAAGCTTTCTTT. Residues: CSVEGLHGRTEAFF.